The rows below give T cell receptor beta chains drawn from one sample of a study of shared clonotypes between healthy human individuals. TCRdb's copy holds only in-frame clones and misses some; the assay was immunoSEQ multiplex PCR. The sample contains 900,000 to 1,200,000 clones, around 78% of which appear only once. Sequences were obtained from memory CD4+ T cells from PBMCs. All receptors derive from a man aged 18 to 35 in good health. Some clones in this sample may be carry-over from other donors' samples. Each CDR3 is given with its conserved first and last residue. Each record gives: D gene, J gene, V gene, CDR3 length, clone size, CDR3 protein, CDR3 DNA. D genes are given only for firm matches. Clone sizes are given selectively: once, few, many, or a class where the clone is expanded.

- | TRBJ2-3 | TRBV27 | 16 | - | CASSPPGVFLPDTQYF | TGTGCCAGCAGTCCCCCTGGGGTGTTCCTCCCAGATACGCAGTATTTT
- | TRBJ2-1 | TRBV28 | 12 | - | CASSTGFLEQFF | TGTGCCAGCAGTACAGGGTTCCTTGAGCAGTTCTTC
- | TRBJ2-5 | TRBV4-1 | 14 | - | CASSQPTGQETQYF | TGCGCCAGCAGCCAACCAACAGGGCAAGAGACCCAGTACTTC
TRBD1 | TRBJ1-2 | TRBV9 | 13 | - | CASSADRNYGYTF | TGTGCCAGCAGCGCGGACAGGAACTATGGCTACACCTTC
TRBD1 | TRBJ2-5 | TRBV2 | 14 | - | CASSGAGGRETQYF | TGTGCCAGCAGTGGGGCAGGGGGCCGGGAGACCCAGTACTTC
- | TRBJ2-5 | TRBV5-1 | 15 | - | CASNGGQFDLETQYF | TGCGCCAGCAACGGGGGGCAGTTTGATTTGGAGACCCAGTACTTC
- | TRBJ1-1 | TRBV10-3 | 13 | few | CAISVSRNTEAFF | TGTGCCATCAGTGTCAGCCGGAACACTGAAGCTTTCTTT
- | TRBJ1-5 | TRBV14 | 14 | - | CASSQSGRNQPQHF | TGTGCCAGCAGCCAATCGGGACGCAATCAGCCCCAGCATTTT
- | TRBJ2-5 | TRBV6-1 | 12 | - | CASRQDQETQYF | TGTGCCAGCAGGCAAGACCAAGAGACCCAGTACTTC
TRBD1 | TRBJ2-7 | TRBV5-1 | 15 | - | CASSPTGTGAYEQYF | TGCGCCAGCAGCCCGACCGGGACAGGAGCCTACGAGCAGTACTTC
- | TRBJ2-3 | TRBV27 | 14 | - | CASSLRTGTDTQYF | TGTGCCAGCAGTCTCCGTACGGGTACAGATACGCAGTATTTT
TRBD1 | TRBJ2-3 | TRBV10-3 | 14 | - | CALRQGASTDTQYF | TGTGCCCTAAGACAGGGGGCCAGCACAGATACGCAGTATTTT
TRBD2 | TRBJ2-7 | TRBV27 | 14 | few | CASSLFLAEGEQYF | TGTGCCAGCAGTTTATTCCTAGCGGAAGGGGAGCAGTACTTC
- | TRBJ2-7 | TRBV29-1 | 13 | - | CSVEDSESYEQYF | TGCAGCGTTGAAGATTCGGAGTCCTACGAGCAGTACTTC
- | TRBJ2-7 | TRBV7-9 | 15 | few | CASSLVRAGTYEQYF | TGTGCCAGCAGCTTAGTTCGGGCAGGGACGTACGAGCAGTACTTC
TRBD2 | TRBJ2-5 | TRBV2 | 14 | - | CASSPLLAGETQYF | TGTGCCAGCAGTCCCTTACTAGCGGGAGAGACCCAGTACTTC
TRBD2 | TRBJ2-7 | TRBV5-1 | 14 | - | CASSLPRETGEQYF | TGCGCCAGCAGCCTTCCGCGGGAGACGGGCGAGCAGTACTTC
- | TRBJ1-5 | TRBV28 | 15 | - | CASSPVSGGHQPQHF | TGTGCCAGCAGTCCCGTTAGTGGGGGTCATCAGCCCCAGCATTTT
TRBD2 | TRBJ2-4 | TRBV11-2 | 16 | - | CASSFPLMASGNIQYF | TGTGCCAGCAGCTTCCCTCTCATGGCTAGCGGGAACATTCAGTACTTC
- | TRBJ2-2 | TRBV7-2 | 13 | - | CASRLANTGELFF | TGTGCCAGCCGACTCGCGAACACCGGGGAGCTGTTTTTT
TRBD1 | TRBJ2-7 | TRBV29-1 | 15 | - | CSFSTPRGQEYEQYF | TGCAGCTTTTCCACTCCAAGGGGACAGGAGTACGAGCAGTACTTC
- | TRBJ2-5 | TRBV7-7 | 16 | - | CASSLGFHGSQETQYF | TGTGCCAGCAGCTTAGGGTTTCACGGGTCCCAAGAGACCCAGTACTTC
- | TRBJ1-5 | TRBV6-6 | 14 | - | CASSYSRDYQPQHF | TGTGCCAGCAGTTATTCCCGGGATTATCAGCCCCAGCATTTT
- | TRBJ2-7 | TRBV21-1 | 13 | - | CASSPRRRDEQYF | TGTGCCAGCAGCCCCAGGCGTCGGGACGAGCAGTACTTC
- | TRBJ2-5 | TRBV28 | 13 | - | CASVRNNQETQYF | TGTGCCAGCGTAAGAAACAATCAAGAGACCCAGTACTTC
- | TRBJ1-1 | TRBV5-6 | 15 | - | CASSLGPGRNIEAFF | TGTGCCAGCAGCTTGGGCCCGGGACGCAATATCGAAGCTTTCTTT
TRBD1 | TRBJ1-5 | TRBV27 | 13 | - | CASSTGVYQPQHF | TGTGCCAGCAGCACAGGGGTTTATCAGCCCCAGCATTTT
- | TRBJ1-1 | TRBV11-2 | 12 | - | CASSHTKTEAFF | TGTGCCAGCAGCCATACCAAAACTGAAGCTTTCTTT